This TCR beta chain was sequenced during a study of blood T cells in healthy people across ages. Germline CDR1 is DFQATT and CDR2 is SNEGSKA (reference sequence). The CDR3 has 14 amino acids. With 1 base removed from V and 2 bases from J, the gap between germline ends came to 10 bases. Alongside a J-beta primer mix, a sample-barcoded 5' primer served in a second PCR lasting about 7 to 12 cycles. TCRdb re-derived calls from the 5' RACE reads in MiXCR, one entry per CDR3 protein. The sample lists about 570,000 distinct CDR3 sequences, about 26% occurring once. The source of this sequence is an older woman in good health. The chain recombines TRBV20-1 with TRBJ2-3, with TRBD2 as a possible D gene (6 bases). The specimen sequenced was blood. The CDR3 region has the DNA TGCAGTGCTAGAGGGGGGGACGTCACAGATACGCAGTATTTT. Encoded protein: CSARGGDVTDTQYF.